These T cell receptor beta chains were read from a single sample in a study of CD8+CD57+ T cells in acquired aplastic anemia. One entry per CDR3 protein results from TCRdb running MiXCR on the reads. The sample has about 42,000 distinct CDR3 sequences; roughly two thirds are singletons. The material sequenced was sorted CD4+, CD8+, or CD8+CD57+ T cells (not recorded which) from PBMCs. The source of these receptors is a human donor in good health, serving as a control. Both conserved end residues are part of each CDR3. The order of the fields is clone size, V gene, D gene, J gene, CDR3 DNA, CDR3 protein. The D gene is left open where the match is weak. Size is stated for part of the rows, as once, few or many counts, or as a class when the clone is expanded.

abundance: -; v_gene: TRBV29-1; d_gene: TRBD2; j_gene: TRBJ2-7; CDR3nt: TGCAGTACTTCTAGCGGGGCCTACGAGCAGTACTTC; CDR3aa: CSTSSGAYEQYF
abundance: -; v_gene: TRBV5-1; d_gene: -; j_gene: TRBJ2-1; CDR3nt: TGCGCCAGCAGCCGAGAGGGGGGTGAACAGTTCTTT; CDR3aa: CASSREGGEQFF
abundance: few; v_gene: TRBV30; d_gene: -; j_gene: TRBJ1-2; CDR3nt: TGTGCCTGGAGGGCAAATGGACACGATGGGGATGGCTACACCTTC; CDR3aa: CAWRANGHDGDGYTF
abundance: -; v_gene: TRBV7-2; d_gene: -; j_gene: TRBJ2-5; CDR3nt: TGTGCCAGCAGCTTAGTCGGGTTACAAGAGACCCAGTACTTC; CDR3aa: CASSLVGLQETQYF
abundance: -; v_gene: TRBV12-3/TRBV12-4; d_gene: TRBD1; j_gene: TRBJ1-1; CDR3nt: TGTGCCAGCAGTCCGGGACAGGGGGCGGACACTGAAGCTTTCTTT; CDR3aa: CASSPGQGADTEAFF
abundance: -; v_gene: TRBV19; d_gene: TRBD2; j_gene: TRBJ2-1; CDR3nt: TGTGCCAGTAGTATGATGGCGGGGGGATACAATGAGCAGTTCTTC; CDR3aa: CASSMMAGGYNEQFF
abundance: -; v_gene: TRBV24-1; d_gene: -; j_gene: TRBJ1-5; CDR3nt: TGTGCCACGATGGGCAGGATCAATCAGCCCCAGCATTTT; CDR3aa: CATMGRINQPQHF
abundance: -; v_gene: TRBV11-1; d_gene: TRBD2; j_gene: TRBJ2-1; CDR3nt: TGTGCCAGCAGCTTTTTCTCTGGGGTTAGCGGGGGGGCGTACAATGAGCAGTTCTTC; CDR3aa: CASSFFSGVSGGAYNEQFF
abundance: -; v_gene: TRBV28; d_gene: -; j_gene: TRBJ2-5; CDR3nt: TGTGCCAGCAGTTTCGCAGGGCAAGAGACCCAGTACTTC; CDR3aa: CASSFAGQETQYF
abundance: -; v_gene: TRBV7-6; d_gene: -; j_gene: TRBJ1-1; CDR3nt: TGTGCCAGCAGCTCTAGGGGCGGGGGGGTCACTGAAGCTTTCTTT; CDR3aa: CASSSRGGGVTEAFF
abundance: many; v_gene: TRBV6-5; d_gene: -; j_gene: TRBJ2-7; CDR3nt: TGTGCCAGCAGTTACCGGGACCTTTACGAGCAGTACTTC; CDR3aa: CASSYRDLYEQYF
abundance: -; v_gene: TRBV24-1; d_gene: -; j_gene: TRBJ2-1; CDR3nt: TGTGCCACCAGTGCCAGGGCATACAATGAGCAGTTCTTC; CDR3aa: CATSARAYNEQFF
abundance: few; v_gene: TRBV24-1; d_gene: -; j_gene: TRBJ2-7; CDR3nt: TGTGCCACCAGTGATTCGGACCGAACCTACGAGCAGTACTTC; CDR3aa: CATSDSDRTYEQYF
abundance: many; v_gene: TRBV28; d_gene: TRBD1; j_gene: TRBJ1-3; CDR3nt: TGTGCCAGCAAAGAGGGACAGGGGGCCTATGGAAACACCATATATTTT; CDR3aa: CASKEGQGAYGNTIYF
abundance: -; v_gene: TRBV2; d_gene: -; j_gene: TRBJ2-7; CDR3nt: TGTGCCCGGGGGAGCGAGGGCAGTAACGAGCAGTACTTC; CDR3aa: CARGSEGSNEQYF
abundance: -; v_gene: TRBV12-3/TRBV12-4; d_gene: -; j_gene: TRBJ1-4; CDR3nt: TGTGCCAGCAGTTTAAGGGGTTTAGGGGATGAAAAACTGTTTTTT; CDR3aa: CASSLRGLGDEKLFF
abundance: -; v_gene: TRBV19; d_gene: -; j_gene: TRBJ2-7; CDR3nt: TGTGCCAGTAGTATGGTCCGGACACCTACCTACGAGCAGTACTTC; CDR3aa: CASSMVRTPTYEQYF
abundance: -; v_gene: TRBV6-5; d_gene: -; j_gene: TRBJ1-5; CDR3nt: TGTGCCAGCAGTTTCCCCAGGTCGAACCCCCAGCATTTT; CDR3aa: CASSFPRSNPQHF
abundance: -; v_gene: TRBV9; d_gene: -; j_gene: TRBJ2-1; CDR3nt: TGTGCCAGCAGCTTGTTGTCGGGAGAGATTTACAATGAGCAGTTCTTC; CDR3aa: CASSLLSGEIYNEQFF
abundance: -; v_gene: TRBV25-1; d_gene: -; j_gene: TRBJ2-7; CDR3nt: TGTGCCAGCAGTGAGGATCAGGGGTTCTCCTACGAGCAGTACTTC; CDR3aa: CASSEDQGFSYEQYF
abundance: -; v_gene: TRBV7-7; d_gene: TRBD1; j_gene: TRBJ1-1; CDR3nt: TGTGCTAGCAGCCCCGACAGGGGCCCTCCCCCGTATGAAGCTTTCTTT; CDR3aa: CASSPDRGPPPYEAFF
abundance: -; v_gene: TRBV29-1; d_gene: -; j_gene: TRBJ1-2; CDR3nt: TGCAGCGTTGAAAGGACGGACTATGGCTACACCTTC; CDR3aa: CSVERTDYGYTF
abundance: -; v_gene: TRBV10-2; d_gene: -; j_gene: TRBJ2-2; CDR3nt: TGCGCCAGCAGTGGCCCCCGACTAGTTTACACCGGGGAGCTGTTTTTT; CDR3aa: CASSGPRLVYTGELFF
abundance: medium-sized; v_gene: TRBV9; d_gene: -; j_gene: TRBJ1-1; CDR3nt: TGTGCCAGCAGCCATAGGCCAGGCCCGAACACTGAAGCTTTCTTT; CDR3aa: CASSHRPGPNTEAFF
abundance: once; v_gene: TRBV2; d_gene: -; j_gene: TRBJ2-3; CDR3nt: TGTGCCAGCAACCGACTAGACACAGATACGCAGTATTTT; CDR3aa: CASNRLDTDTQYF
abundance: many; v_gene: TRBV6-5; d_gene: -; j_gene: TRBJ2-2; CDR3nt: TGTGCCAGCGGATACCTTGTCGGAGGATCAGGCACCGGGGAGCTGTTTTTT; CDR3aa: CASGYLVGGSGTGELFF
abundance: -; v_gene: TRBV25-1; d_gene: TRBD2; j_gene: TRBJ2-1; CDR3nt: TGTGCCAGCAGTGGGACTAGCGGGAGCTCCTACAATGAGCAGTTCTTC; CDR3aa: CASSGTSGSSYNEQFF
abundance: -; v_gene: TRBV2; d_gene: TRBD1; j_gene: TRBJ2-7; CDR3nt: TGTGCCAGCAGCTACGGGACAGGGACTTACGAGCAGTACTTC; CDR3aa: CASSYGTGTYEQYF
abundance: -; v_gene: TRBV7-6; d_gene: -; j_gene: TRBJ1-3; CDR3nt: TGTGCCAGCAGCTTAATGGAAGGACAAATAGGGGGAAACACCATATATTTT; CDR3aa: CASSLMEGQIGGNTIYF
abundance: -; v_gene: TRBV29-1; d_gene: -; j_gene: TRBJ2-1; CDR3nt: TGCAGCGTTGACCTTGACAACTACAATGAGCAGTTCTTC; CDR3aa: CSVDLDNYNEQFF
abundance: many; v_gene: TRBV4-2; d_gene: -; j_gene: TRBJ2-7; CDR3nt: TGTGCCAGCAGCCAAGAAACTAGTGGGCAGATACTCTCCTACGAGCAGTACTTC; CDR3aa: CASSQETSGQILSYEQYF
abundance: -; v_gene: TRBV20-1; d_gene: -; j_gene: TRBJ2-7; CDR3nt: TGCAGTGCAACACAGGGCCACGAGCAGTACTTC; CDR3aa: CSATQGHEQYF
abundance: -; v_gene: TRBV29-1; d_gene: -; j_gene: TRBJ2-7; CDR3nt: TGCAGCGCCGGGACCGCCAACGAGCAGTACTTC; CDR3aa: CSAGTANEQYF
abundance: -; v_gene: TRBV7-2; d_gene: -; j_gene: TRBJ2-7; CDR3nt: TGTGCCAGCAGCTTCCCGCGTTACGAGCAGTACTTC; CDR3aa: CASSFPRYEQYF
abundance: -; v_gene: TRBV29-1; d_gene: TRBD2; j_gene: TRBJ2-7; CDR3nt: TGCAGCGGACGGGGGGGGTACGAGCAGTACTTC; CDR3aa: CSGRGGYEQYF
abundance: many; v_gene: TRBV11-1; d_gene: TRBD1; j_gene: TRBJ1-6; CDR3nt: TGTGCCAGCAGTCCAAATCCCGGGACAGGGGGCGTCTCCTATAATTCACCCCTCCACTTT; CDR3aa: CASSPNPGTGGVSYNSPLHF
abundance: -; v_gene: TRBV7-9; d_gene: -; j_gene: TRBJ2-1; CDR3nt: TGTGCCAGCAGCTTAGTCGGGAACAATGAGCAGTTCTTC; CDR3aa: CASSLVGNNEQFF
abundance: few; v_gene: TRBV19; d_gene: TRBD1; j_gene: TRBJ1-2; CDR3nt: TGTGCCATTCGACAGGGAAACTATGGCTACACCTTC; CDR3aa: CAIRQGNYGYTF
abundance: -; v_gene: TRBV19; d_gene: -; j_gene: TRBJ2-3; CDR3nt: TGTGCCAGTATAGCTGGCAGGGGTGACACAGATACGCAGTATTTT; CDR3aa: CASIAGRGDTDTQYF
abundance: few; v_gene: TRBV19; d_gene: TRBD2; j_gene: TRBJ2-3; CDR3nt: TGTGCCAGTAGTATCCTAGCGGGGGGGCCGCCTAGCACAGATACGCAGTATTTT; CDR3aa: CASSILAGGPPSTDTQYF
abundance: -; v_gene: TRBV24-1; d_gene: TRBD1; j_gene: TRBJ1-6; CDR3nt: TGTGCCACCCTCGGACAGGGGGCAGGGGATTCACCCCTCCACTTT; CDR3aa: CATLGQGAGDSPLHF
abundance: -; v_gene: TRBV2; d_gene: -; j_gene: TRBJ1-6; CDR3nt: TGTGCCAGCAGTTCGGAGGGTTCACCCCTCCACTTT; CDR3aa: CASSSEGSPLHF
abundance: -; v_gene: TRBV7-9; d_gene: -; j_gene: TRBJ1-2; CDR3nt: TGTGCCAGCAGCTTAGGGCGCAGGTATGGCTACACCTTC; CDR3aa: CASSLGRRYGYTF
abundance: -; v_gene: TRBV29-1; d_gene: -; j_gene: TRBJ2-2; CDR3nt: TGCAGCGTGTATGAGGGACCGAACACCGGGGAGCTGTTTTTT; CDR3aa: CSVYEGPNTGELFF
abundance: many; v_gene: TRBV14; d_gene: -; j_gene: TRBJ1-1; CDR3nt: TGTGCCAGCAGCCAAGTTGGAGCCGTCTCTGAAGCTTTCTTT; CDR3aa: CASSQVGAVSEAFF
abundance: -; v_gene: TRBV6-1; d_gene: TRBD1; j_gene: TRBJ1-4; CDR3nt: TGTGCCAGCAGAAGGACAGGCATTAATGAAAAACTGTTTTTT; CDR3aa: CASRRTGINEKLFF
abundance: -; v_gene: TRBV4-3; d_gene: TRBD1; j_gene: TRBJ1-2; CDR3nt: TGCGCCAGCAGCCTCAGGACAGGGTCTAACTATGGCTACACCTTC; CDR3aa: CASSLRTGSNYGYTF
abundance: -; v_gene: TRBV2; d_gene: -; j_gene: TRBJ1-1; CDR3nt: TGTGCCAGCAGTTATCGGAGGCAGGGCACTGAAGCTTTCTTT; CDR3aa: CASSYRRQGTEAFF
abundance: many; v_gene: TRBV4-1; d_gene: TRBD1; j_gene: TRBJ1-1; CDR3nt: TGCGCCAGCAGCAAGGGACAGACTGAAGCTTTCTTT; CDR3aa: CASSKGQTEAFF
abundance: few; v_gene: TRBV7-2; d_gene: -; j_gene: TRBJ2-5; CDR3nt: TGTGCCAGCAGCTCCCGGGTCCAAGAGACCCAGTACTTC; CDR3aa: CASSSRVQETQYF
abundance: -; v_gene: TRBV19; d_gene: -; j_gene: TRBJ1-6; CDR3nt: TGTGCCAGTAGTATATCCTTATGG; CDR3aa: CASSISLW
abundance: -; v_gene: TRBV11-2; d_gene: TRBD2; j_gene: TRBJ2-7; CDR3nt: TGTGCCAGCAGCCCACCCACCGGGACTACCCTCTCCTACGAGCAGTACTTC; CDR3aa: CASSPPTGTTLSYEQYF
abundance: -; v_gene: TRBV11-2; d_gene: -; j_gene: TRBJ2-6; CDR3nt: TGTGCCAGCAGCCTGGGCGAGGGGCCTGGGGCCAACGTCCTGACTTTC; CDR3aa: CASSLGEGPGANVLTF
abundance: once; v_gene: TRBV11-1; d_gene: -; j_gene: TRBJ1-2; CDR3nt: TGTGCCAGCAGCCCCCCGAGTCAGGGCATACCAGGCCTCTATGGCTACACCTTC; CDR3aa: CASSPPSQGIPGLYGYTF
abundance: medium-sized; v_gene: TRBV7-6; d_gene: TRBD2; j_gene: TRBJ2-5; CDR3nt: TGTGCCAGCAGCTTAGTTGGGACTAGCGGGGCGTACCAAGAGACCCAGTACTTC; CDR3aa: CASSLVGTSGAYQETQYF
abundance: -; v_gene: TRBV11-2; d_gene: TRBD1; j_gene: TRBJ1-5; CDR3nt: TGTGCCAGCAGCTTAGAGCGGATCCTAAACAGGGGTGAGGGCAATCAGCCCCAGCATTTT; CDR3aa: CASSLERILNRGEGNQPQHF
abundance: -; v_gene: TRBV15; d_gene: -; j_gene: TRBJ1-6; CDR3nt: TGTGCCACCAGCAGAGATAAGGGAACGATTCGCACCCTCCACTTT; CDR3aa: CATSRDKGTIRTLHF
abundance: -; v_gene: TRBV20-1; d_gene: TRBD2; j_gene: TRBJ2-7; CDR3nt: TGCAGTGCAACCAGCGGGATCACCGAGCAGTACTTC; CDR3aa: CSATSGITEQYF
abundance: -; v_gene: TRBV7-6; d_gene: TRBD1; j_gene: TRBJ2-7; CDR3nt: TGTGCCAGTAGTCCAGGGGGCCATCTGGCCTACGAGCAGTACTTC; CDR3aa: CASSPGGHLAYEQYF